This note documents a single TCR beta chain sequence. Antigen unknown. This sample was included in a study of OX40 agonist ivuxolimab in advanced cancers. Study results and limitations: Expanded clones tended on average to be more numerous among CD8+ T cells than CD4+.

Assay: immunoSEQ multiplex PCR; the TCRdb copy retains only in-frame clones and omits some. The top ten clones hold over 2.5% of a sample with approximately 64,000 clones, 87% of them seen once. This CDR3 has 16 amino acids. Trimming cost V 4 bases and J 9 bases; bases outside gene matches: 14. In germline, CDR1 is SGHKS, CDR2 YYEKEE (reference sequence). Sample: CD4+ or CD8+ T cells sorted from blood, taken in a trial of the OX40 agonist ivuxolimab. This sequence joins TRBV5-5 and TRBJ2-1; 9 bases agree with TRBD1. The receptor was derived from an adult with an advanced solid tumor such as melanoma, head and neck, liver or kidney cancer. CDR3 sequence (DNA): TGTGCCAGCAGCCTCGCACCATTACAGGGGGCGGGTGAGCAGTTCTTC. Protein sequence: CASSLAPLQGAGEQFF.